The next 23 T cell receptor beta chains were all read from a single sample in a study of blood T cells in healthy people across ages. A second roughly 6 to 11 cycle PCR used barcoded and J-beta primers. TCRdb used MiXCR to reprocess the 5' RACE reads, holding one entry per CDR3 protein. The top ten hold 5% to 7% of the sample, which has about 1.4 million distinct CDR3 sequences, approximately 59% seen once. The sequenced sample was blood. The receptors originated from a man in his late teens or twenties in good health.

The rearrangement links TRBV7-2 to TRBJ2-3, with D unclear. The J call may not be correct, given that the DNA end is closer to TRBJ2-2. CDR3 size: 14 residues. Per germline, CDR1 SGHTA and CDR2 FQGNSA. Here the CDR3 reads CASSSLLRTGELFF. The CDR3 DNA is TGTGCCAGCAGCTCCCTCCTAAGGACCGGGGAGCTGTTTTTT.

The rearrangement uses TRBV27 and TRBJ2-1; 13 bases are shared with TRBD2. Losses at the gene ends were 7 bases for V and 6 bases for J; bases not matched to a gene: 6. Germline lookup yields CDR1 MNHEY and CDR2 SMNVEV (reference sequence). CDR3 size: 15 residues. The DNA of the CDR3 is TGTGCCAGCAACTTACTAGCGGGAGGGCGCAATGAGCAGTTCTTC. Amino acid sequence: CASNLLAGGRNEQFF.

The chain joins TRBV15 to TRBJ2-3; D uncertain. Trimming cost V 0 bases and J 3 bases, with 4 bases left between them. Germline V gene sequence: CDR1 LNHNV, CDR2 YYDKDF (reference sequence). This CDR3 is 13 amino acids long. CDR3 sequence reads: CATSRDITDTQYF. CDR3 sequence (DNA): TGTGCCACCAGCAGAGATATAACAGATACGCAGTATTTT.

This clonotype occurred once. The chain has TRBV6-2 or TRBV6-3 and TRBJ2-7; D remains unclear. The CDR3 covers 14 residues. CDR1 is MNHEY, CDR2 SVGEGT, per germline. V was cut by 6 bases and J by 6 bases, with 18 bases left in between. In nucleotides, the CDR3 is TGTGCCAGCAGCCTAGACATCGGGTTCCCCGAGCAGTACTTC. Its translation: CASSLDIGFPEQYF.

The CDR3 nucleotides are TGTGCCAGCGGACCGGGACCCTCCTACAATGAGCAGTTCTTC. This gives the protein CASGPGPSYNEQFF. The chain joins TRBV7-9 to TRBJ2-1; D is possibly TRBD1 or TRBD2 (5 bases each). Germline V lookup: CDR1 SEHNR, CDR2 FQNEAQ (reference sequence). V shed 8 bases and J shed 0 bases, with 11 bases lying between them. The CDR3 length is 14 residues.

The chain carries TRBV20-1 and TRBJ2-4; D perhaps matches TRBD2 (6 bases). Trimming cost V 1 base and J 6 bases, with 16 bases left between them. In germline, CDR1 is DFQATT, CDR2 SNEGSKA (reference sequence). CDR3 length: 15 amino acids. CDR3 region: CSARGGRGSINIQYF. The CDR3 region has the DNA TGCAGTGCTAGAGGAGGACGGGGGTCAATAAACATTCAGTACTTC.

In its sample, this clonotype was seen once. It may be a read error: a sequence one base away is much more abundant. This sequence joins TRBV12-3 or TRBV12-4 and TRBJ1-2; tentative D call: TRBD1 (5 bases). Trimming removed 5 bases at V and 7 bases at J, with 8 bases between. This CDR3 spans 11 amino acids. In DNA form, the CDR3 reads TGTGCCAGCAGTCCCGGGACTGGCTACACCTTC. Its protein is CASSPGTGYTF.

V and J are TRBV29-1 and TRBJ1-1, with D maybe TRBD1 (5 bases). Germline-derived CDR1 and CDR2 are SQVTM and ANQGSEA. V was cut by 4 bases and J by 6 bases, with 15 bases left in between. The CDR3 consists of 13 residues. In DNA, the CDR3 is TGCAGCGTTGTGGGGGGGAGTCTCGCTGAAGCTTTCTTT. It codes for CSVVGGSLAEAFF.

V is TRBV7-9 and J is TRBJ1-3, with a weak D call TRBD1 (5 bases). Between the trimmed V and J ends, which lost 5 bases and 4 bases, there was a span of 15 bases. CDR3 length: 15 residues. Per germline, CDR1 SEHNR and CDR2 FQNEAQ (reference sequence). The CDR3 loop is CASSRPVTDGNTIYF. The CDR3 DNA is TGTGCCAGCAGCCGACCCGTGACAGACGGAAACACCATATATTTT.

The V and J genes are TRBV18 and TRBJ1-2; TRBD1 is a possible D gene (6 bases). The ends were cut back, 1 base at V and 1 base at J, with 13 bases in the middle. The CDR3 is 16 residues long. Germline CDR1 KGHSH, CDR2 LQKENI. In nucleotides, the CDR3 is TGTGCCAGCTCACCACGCTCAGGGGCTGGTAACTATGGCTACACCTTC. Residues: CASSPRSGAGNYGYTF.

The rearrangement uses TRBV27 and TRBJ1-1, with 10 bases lining up with TRBD1. The CDR3 length is 17 residues. Trimming cost V 6 bases and J 4 bases; bases outside gene matches: 14. Germline loops: CDR1 MNHEY, CDR2 SMNVEV (reference sequence). The CDR3: CASSPILPGQGPTEAFF. The CDR3 bases are TGTGCCAGCAGCCCTATACTTCCGGGACAGGGGCCCACTGAAGCTTTCTTT.

This chain uses TRBV12-3 or TRBV12-4 with TRBJ1-5, with D perhaps TRBD1 (6 bases). The V gene lost 10 bases and the J gene lost 2 bases, with 15 bases spanning the gap. The CDR3 sequence is 14 residues long. In DNA, the CDR3 is TGTGCCACCTCATGGGGGGCTGGCAATCAGCCCCAGCATTTT. Its translation: CATSWGAGNQPQHF.

The rearrangement links TRBV7-2 to TRBJ2-1; weak D call: TRBD2 (6 bases). Germline lookup yields CDR1 SGHTA and CDR2 FQGNSA. This CDR3 has 14 residues. The V end was cut by 5 bases, the J end by 6 bases, with 14 bases between. The CDR3: CASSDRLVTNEQFF. Here the CDR3 DNA reads TGTGCCAGCAGCGACCGACTAGTAACCAATGAGCAGTTCTTC.

The chain joins TRBV7-2 to TRBJ2-1, with D unclear. V lost 8 bases and J 5 bases, leaving 16 bases between the germline ends. This CDR3 is built from 14 residues. Per germline, CDR1 SGHTA and CDR2 FQGNSA. CDR3 in amino acids: CASSIFRANNEQFF. The CDR3 bases are TGTGCCAGCTCAATTTTTCGGGCAAACAATGAGCAGTTCTTC.

The V gene is TRBV10-3, the J gene TRBJ2-5, with 8 bases aligning to TRBD1. Trimming cost V 3 bases and J 2 bases; bases outside gene matches: 8. Germline-derived CDR1 and CDR2 are ENHRY and SYGVKD. The CDR3 is 16 residues long. CDR3 sequence (DNA): TGTGCCATCAGTGATATCGAAAGGGACAGGCAAGAGACCCAGTACTTC. Translating it yields CAISDIERDRQETQYF.

This clonotype was recorded once. The CDR3 loop reads CAIKLAGNSYEQYF. The CDR3 nucleotides read TGTGCCATCAAATTAGCAGGGAATTCCTACGAGCAGTACTTC. The V gene is TRBV10-3, the J gene TRBJ2-7; D possibly corresponds to TRBD1 (5 bases). Trimming removed 7 bases from V and 1 base from J, with 14 bases in between. This CDR3 comprises 14 residues. CDR1 and CDR2 from the germline V gene are ENHRY and SYGVKD.

The chain uses TRBV20-1 and TRBJ2-4, with TRBD2 matching over 8 bases. Germline V gives CDR1 DFQATT, CDR2 SNEGSKA (reference sequence). The CDR3 is made up of 15 amino acids. V shed 0 bases and J 7 bases; nucleotides not matched to a gene: 8. The CDR3 DNA sequence: TGCAGTGCTAGAGATTGGAGCGGGGGAGGGAACATTCAGTACTTC. Its translation: CSARDWSGGGNIQYF.

The gene calls are TRBV30 and TRBJ1-1, with D tentatively TRBD1 (5 bases). The CDR3 sequence is 14 residues long. With 2 bases removed from V and 1 base from J, the gap between germline ends came to 11 bases. Germline loops: CDR1 GTSNPN, CDR2 SVGIG (reference sequence). CDR3 bases: TGTGCCTGGAGTCCCCTTACAGGGAACACTGAAGCTTTCTTT. This codes for CAWSPLTGNTEAFF.

This clonotype was detected only once. This rearrangement joins TRBV4-2 to TRBJ2-1, with a tentative D call TRBD2 (7 bases). The germline V gene encodes CDR1 LGHNA and CDR2 YNFKEQ. CDR3 length equals 14 residues. V dropped 1 base and J dropped 10 bases, with 14 bases sitting between them. The CDR3 loop is CASSQAGEGEEQFF. CDR3 nucleotide sequence: TGTGCCAGCAGCCAAGCAGGGGAGGGAGAAGAGCAGTTCTTC.

The chain recombines TRBV12-3 or TRBV12-4 with TRBJ2-3; the match to TRBD1 covers 11 bases. CDR3 length equals 18 residues. With V trimmed by 9 bases and J by 2 bases, 16 bases remained unmatched. The CDR3, as DNA: TGTGCCAGTCACCCTAAAATCTGGGGACAGGGGGTCACAGATACGCAGTATTTT. Protein: CASHPKIWGQGVTDTQYF.

This clonotype was seen a few times. The V gene is TRBV6-6, the J gene TRBJ1-1; D perhaps matches TRBD1 (5 bases). The CDR3 runs 15 residues. CDR1 and CDR2 from the germline V gene are MNHNY and SVGAGI (reference sequence). V dropped 6 bases and J dropped 0 bases, with 14 bases sitting between them. The CDR3 protein is CASRDTGPVNTEAFF. CDR3 DNA sequence: TGTGCCAGCAGGGACACGGGACCCGTGAACACTGAAGCTTTCTTT.

The rearrangement uses TRBV25-1 and TRBJ2-7, with 7 bases matching TRBD1. Trimming at V came to 4 bases and at J to 6 bases, leaving 18 bases not matched to a gene. Looked up from germline, CDR1 is MGHDK and CDR2 is SYGVNS. The CDR3 loop spans 17 amino acids. The chain's CDR3 is CASSGDRVLSPRREQYF. The CDR3 DNA sequence: TGTGCCAGCAGTGGTGACAGGGTGTTATCCCCAAGGCGCGAGCAGTACTTC.

The genes are TRBV20-1 and TRBJ2-7, with unresolved D. The CDR3 sequence is 13 residues long. CDR1 and CDR2 (germline): DFQATT, SNEGSKA (reference sequence). V lost 5 bases, J lost 0 bases, and 11 bases lay in between. CDR3 region: CSAAQRSSYEQYF. DNA of the CDR3: TGCAGTGCTGCACAACGGAGCTCCTACGAGCAGTACTTC.